The rows below give T cell receptor beta chains drawn from one sample of a study of response to subunit inactivated influenza vaccine. TCRdb passed the RT-PCR reads through MiXCR, listing each CDR3 protein once. This table holds a few hundred thousand distinct CDR3 sequences, 10% to 12% found once. These same data were also listed under a study on T cells expressing NK-cell markers.

The sequences come from PBMCs from blood, collected on the day of vaccination. All receptors derive from a man aged 50 to 59 who received an inactivated influenza vaccine. The CDR3 runs from the conserved cysteine through the conserved F or W. D genes are given only for firm matches. A row's size may be missing; if present it is once, few, many or a size class.

d_gene	v_gene	abundance	j_gene	CDR3aa	CDR3nt
.	TRBV9	.	TRBJ2-2	CASSQFGGMITGELFF	TGTGCCAGCAGCCAATTCGGGGGTATGATTACCGGGGAGCTGTTTTTT
.	TRBV7-2	.	TRBJ1-6	CASSPTQNSPLHF	TGTGCCAGCAGCCCGACACAGAATTCACCCCTCCACTTT
.	TRBV12-3/TRBV12-4	few	TRBJ2-3	CASSPVIPGTTQYF	TGTGCCAGCAGCCCTGTAATCCCCGGGACTACGCAGTATTTT
.	TRBV3-1	.	TRBJ2-1	CASSQSGPYNEQFF	TGTGCCAGCAGCCAAAGCGGGCCGTACAATGAGCAGTTCTTC
.	TRBV7-2	few	TRBJ2-2	CASSLEGARALFF	TGTGCCAGCAGCTTAGAAGGGGCCAGGGCGCTGTTTTTT
.	TRBV3-1	few	TRBJ2-3	CASSQVAGTDTDTQYF	TGTGCCAGCAGCCAAGTCGCTGGGACTGACACAGATACGCAGTATTTT
.	TRBV12-3/TRBV12-4	many	TRBJ1-1	CASSLNLVQEAFF	TGTGCCAGCAGTTTAAATCTTGTACAGGAAGCTTTCTTT
.	TRBV7-2	few	TRBJ2-3	CASSLVSAYTDTQYF	TGTGCCAGCAGCTTAGTGTCAGCGTACACAGATACGCAGTATTTT
.	TRBV5-5	.	TRBJ2-2	CASSLSPTDTGELFF	TGTGCCAGCAGCTTAAGTCCGACAGACACCGGGGAGCTGTTTTTT
TRBD1	TRBV4-3	.	TRBJ2-7	CASSQEGDRDPYEQYF	TGCGCCAGCAGCCAAGAGGGGGACAGAGACCCCTACGAGCAGTACTTC
TRBD1	TRBV5-1	.	TRBJ1-3	CASSLHRGQGNTIYF	TGCGCCAGCAGCTTACATAGGGGGCAAGGAAACACCATATATTTT
TRBD2	TRBV9	.	TRBJ2-2	CASSVGGRTGGELFF	TGTGCCAGCAGCGTGGGCGGGAGGACCGGCGGGGAGCTGTTTTTT